This TCR beta chain was captured in a study of cytomegalovirus exposure and HLA in healthy donors. Whole-study results and caveats: Within a later analysis, the majority of CMV-associated TCR beta chains appeared HLA-restricted.

Concerning this clone itself: Its antigen remains unidentified.

The PCR ran on 60 Vbeta and 13 Jbeta primers. The assay was immunoSEQ multiplex PCR, and TCRdb's table has in-frame clones only and misses some. The sample includes 160,000 or so clones, roughly nine tenths of them seen just once. The ends were cut back, 4 bases at V and 2 bases at J, with 11 bases in the middle. Per the germline V gene, CDR1 is SGHNT and CDR2 is YYREEE (reference sequence). This CDR3 contains 14 residues. The rearrangement uses TRBV5-4 and TRBJ2-3, with D possibly TRBD2 on 6 matching bases. This receptor was taken from a woman aged 25-40 years in good health and CMV-seronegative. Sequenced input: PBMCs. CDR3 sequence: CASSRDLTTDTQYF. As DNA, the CDR3 is TGTGCCAGCAGCCGGGACTTAACCACAGATACGCAGTATTTT.